One sample yielded the 21 T cell receptor beta chains listed below, sequenced in a study of shared clonotypes between healthy human individuals. Sequencing was performed with immunoSEQ multiplex PCR; in TCRdb, only in-frame clones are kept and a portion is missing. The data hold roughly 1,600,000 clones, with less than 99% observed a single time. Sequencing was carried out using naive CD4+ T cells sorted from blood. Indicated subset: CD45RA+ positively selected. The source of these receptors is a man aged 25 to 45 in good health.

This chain uses TRBV14 with TRBJ2-7, with D tentatively TRBD1 or TRBD2 (6 bases each). The CDR3 totals 18 residues. Germline assignment: CDR1 SGHDN and CDR2 FVKESK. The ends were cut back, 0 bases at V and 4 bases at J, with 22 bases in the middle. The CDR3: CASSQEGSGGTSSYEQYF. The CDR3 coding sequence is TGTGCCAGCAGCCAAGAAGGTTCTGGGGGGACAAGCTCTTACGAGCAGTACTTC.

The chain recombines TRBV28 with TRBJ2-3; D is perhaps TRBD2 (5 bases). This CDR3 is 13 amino acids long. Trimming cost V 8 bases and J 9 bases, with 18 bases left between them. Germline loops: CDR1 MDHEN, CDR2 SYDVKM. CDR3 amino acids: CASRSRRQSTQYF. As DNA, the CDR3 is TGTGCCAGCCGCTCCCGGAGGCAGTCAACGCAGTATTTT.

This rearrangement joins TRBV7-6 to TRBJ2-3; 9 bases map to TRBD2. The CDR3 has 16 amino acids. Trimming cost V 2 bases and J 5 bases; bases outside gene matches: 8. CDR1 is SGHVS, CDR2 FNYEAQ, per germline. DNA of the CDR3: TGTGCCAGCAGCTTAAAAACTAGCGGGCCCTTAGATACGCAGTATTTT. Translating gives CASSLKTSGPLDTQYF.

Here the CDR3 DNA reads TGTGCCAGCAGTCCTCTTGACAGGATGAACACTGAAGCTTTCTTT. It specifies CASSPLDRMNTEAFF. The V and J genes are TRBV28 and TRBJ1-1; D is perhaps TRBD1 (6 bases). Germline V gives CDR1 MDHEN, CDR2 SYDVKM. The CDR3 is 15 residues long. Trimming pared 5 bases from V and 0 bases from J, leaving 13 bases between. The variable domain in full, completed from reference TRBV28 and TRBJ1-1, reads DVKVTQSSRYLVKRTGEKVFLECVQDMDHENMFWYRQDPGLGLRLIYFSYDVKMKEKGDIPEGYSVSREKKERFSLILESASTNQTSMYLCASSPLDRMNTEAFFGQGTRLTVV.

The gene calls are TRBV6-5 and TRBJ2-7; unclear D gene. Looked up from germline, CDR1 is MNHEY and CDR2 is SVGAGI. The CDR3 has 14 residues. The ends were cut back, 5 bases at V and 3 bases at J, with 14 bases in the middle. The CDR3 protein is CASSASFVGYEQYF. The CDR3 DNA is TGTGCCAGCAGTGCCTCTTTTGTCGGCTACGAGCAGTACTTC.

This clone appeared once. The chain carries TRBV5-4 and TRBJ2-1; D call uncertain. Per germline, CDR1 SGHNT and CDR2 YYREEE (reference sequence). This CDR3 is 14 amino acids long. The V end lost 6 bases, the J end lost 5 bases, and 15 bases lay between the germline ends. Here the CDR3 DNA reads TGTGCCAGCACCGATTCCAGAAGGAACAATGAGCAGTTCTTC. It specifies CASTDSRRNNEQFF. Combining the CDR3 with reference TRBV5-4 and TRBJ2-1 gives the whole variable domain ETGVTQSPTHLIKTRGQQVTLRCSSQSGHNTVSWYQQALGQGPQFIFQYYREEENGRGNFPPRFSGLQFPNYSSELNVNALELDDSALYLCASTDSRRNNEQFFGPGTRLTVL.

A remark on this clone: The sample holds other DNA sequences that translate to the same CDR3. J is TRBJ2-6 and V is TRBV6-5; D is unresolved. CDR3 length: 16 residues. Trimming removed 0 bases from V and 1 base from J, with 7 bases in between. Germline CDR1 is MNHEY and CDR2 is SVGAGI. The DNA of the CDR3 is TGTGCCAGCAGTTACTCTAGGAGTTCTGGGGCCAACGTCCTGACTTTC. This sequence encodes CASSYSRSSGANVLTF.

This clone was counted once. CDR3 loop: CASSPQWGGQETQYF. The CDR3 bases are TGTGCCAGCTCACCACAATGGGGGGGCCAAGAGACCCAGTACTTC. The chain combines TRBV18 with TRBJ2-5, with TRBD2 identical over 7 bases. The CDR3 spans 15 residues. Germline CDR1 and CDR2: KGHSH and LQKENI. Trimming took 1 base from V and 1 from J; bases not matched to a gene: 3.

This chain uses TRBV30 with TRBJ2-2; 13 bases agree with TRBD2. The CDR3 runs to 17 residues. CDR1 GTSNPN and CDR2 SVGIG come from the germline V gene (reference sequence). With V trimmed by 3 bases and J by 7 bases, 11 bases remained unmatched. DNA for the CDR3: TGTGCCTGGAGCCCAGATAGGACTAGCGGGAGTATCGGGGAGCTGTTTTTT. Protein: CAWSPDRTSGSIGELFF.

The rearrangement links TRBV6-6 to TRBJ2-1; D is ambiguous. The CDR3 sequence is 16 residues long. The V gene's germline CDR1 is MNHNY and CDR2 SVGAGI (reference sequence). V lost 2 bases to trimming and J lost 1 base, with 12 bases between them. CDR3 DNA sequence: TGTGCCAGCAGTTACGCGGCGCGTACATCCTACAATGAGCAGTTCTTC. Translating gives CASSYAARTSYNEQFF.

On this clone: Other DNA sequences in the same sample also yield this CDR3. The chain joins TRBV5-1 to TRBJ2-5; tentative D call: TRBD2 (6 bases). Per germline, CDR1 SGHRS and CDR2 YFSETQ. The CDR3 contains 15 residues. V was trimmed by 0 bases and J by 1 base, leaving 10 bases between them. The chain's CDR3 is CASSLAQGLQETQYF. As DNA, the CDR3 is TGCGCCAGCAGCTTGGCGCAGGGACTCCAAGAGACCCAGTACTTC.

The chain recombines TRBV6-5 with TRBJ1-1, with D unclear. Trimming removed 0 bases at V and 2 bases at J, with 7 bases between. This CDR3 is 14 amino acids long. Germline values: CDR1 MNHEY, CDR2 SVGAGI. The CDR3 sequence: CASSYSRYNTEAFF. The CDR3 DNA sequence: TGTGCCAGCAGTTACTCGCGGTACAACACTGAAGCTTTCTTT.

The V call is TRBV7-8, the J call TRBJ1-2; D is unclear. The CDR3 is 13 residues long. V lost 3 bases and J 2 bases, leaving 7 bases between the germline ends. Germline lookup yields CDR1 SGHVS and CDR2 FQNEAQ. The CDR3, as DNA: TGTGCCAGCAGCTTGAAACAGAACTATGGCTACACCTTC. This gives the protein CASSLKQNYGYTF. The whole variable domain, filled in from reference TRBV7-8 and TRBJ1-2, reads GAGVSQSPRYKVAKRGQDVALRCDPISGHVSLFWYQQALGQGPEFLTYFQNEAQLDKSGLPSDRFFAERPEGSVSTLKIQRTQQEDSAVYLCASSLKQNYGYTFGSGTRLTVV.

V is TRBV6-1 and J is TRBJ2-7; TRBD1 is a possible D gene (6 bases). Germline CDR1 and CDR2: MNHNS and SASEGT. The CDR3 extends over 15 amino acids. The V gene lost 6 bases and the J gene lost 2 bases, with 17 bases spanning the gap. Here the CDR3 reads CASRAPTGHPYEQYF. The CDR3 region has the DNA TGTGCCAGCAGAGCCCCGACAGGACACCCCTACGAGCAGTACTTC.

The chain carries TRBV5-1 and TRBJ2-3; 8 bases are a match to TRBD2. Trimming cost V 5 bases and J 1 base; bases outside gene matches: 9. The CDR3 length is 16 residues. Germline V CDR1 and CDR2: SGHRS, YFSETQ. The CDR3 sequence: CASRPTSGRRTDTQYF. The CDR3, as DNA: TGCGCCAGCAGGCCCACTAGCGGAAGGCGCACAGATACGCAGTATTTT.

V gene TRBV5-1 combines with J gene TRBJ2-1; perhaps TRBD2 as D (7 bases). The V gene's germline CDR1 is SGHRS and CDR2 YFSETQ. CDR3 size: 15 residues. Trimming took off 3 bases at V and 6 bases at J, with 16 bases between the two ends. CDR3 DNA sequence: TGCGCCAGCAGCTCCATCGGGGGGCTGAGCAATGAGCAGTTCTTC. This encodes CASSSIGGLSNEQFF.

The genes are TRBV6-5 and TRBJ2-1; TRBD2 matches at 8 bases. The germline CDR1 and CDR2 sequences are MNHEY and SVGAGI. Losses at the gene ends were 7 bases for V and 3 bases for J; bases not matched to a gene: 5. The CDR3 runs 14 residues. The CDR3 region is CASMGLEGYNEQFF. The CDR3 DNA sequence: TGTGCCAGCATGGGACTAGAGGGCTACAATGAGCAGTTCTTC.

A single count supports this clone. The V gene is TRBV2, the J gene TRBJ1-2; the match to TRBD1 covers 7 bases. Germline CDR1 SNHLY, CDR2 FYNNEI. V gave up 1 base and J gave up 2 bases; unmatched junction bases: 4. CDR3 length equals 15 residues. For the CDR3, the DNA is TGTGCCAGCAGTGAAGAGGAGGACAGGAACTATGGCTACACCTTC. This codes for CASSEEEDRNYGYTF. The full variable domain, its missing parts supplied by reference TRBV2 and TRBJ1-2, is EPEVTQTPSHQVTQMGQEVILRCVPISNHLYFYWYRQILGQKVEFLVSFYNNEISEKSEIFDDQFSVERPDGSNFTLKIRSTKLEDSAMYFCASSEEEDRNYGYTFGSGTRLTVV.

CDR3 DNA sequence: TGTGCCAGCAGTTTCGTCGGGCAGGCGTACAATGAGCAGTTCTTC. Its translation is CASSFVGQAYNEQFF. This sequence joins TRBV6-5 and TRBJ2-1; no clear D gene. The V and J ends lost 4 bases and 4 bases respectively, with 14 bases between them. Germline lookup yields CDR1 MNHEY and CDR2 SVGAGI. The CDR3 covers 15 residues.

The gene calls are TRBV19 and TRBJ1-3; no definite D call. The V and J ends lost 5 bases and 0 bases respectively, with 11 bases between them. Germline lookup yields CDR1 LNHDA and CDR2 SQIVND (reference sequence). This CDR3 is built from 15 residues. CDR3 nucleotide sequence: TGTGCCAGTAGTCCCCAAGGGAGCTCTGGAAACACCATATATTTT. This sequence encodes CASSPQGSSGNTIYF. The whole variable domain, filled in from reference TRBV19 and TRBJ1-3, reads DGGITQSPKYLFRKEGQNVTLSCEQNLNHDAMYWYRQDPGQGLRLIYYSQIVNDFQKGDIAEGYSVSREKKESFPLTVTSAQKNPTAFYLCASSPQGSSGNTIYFGEGSWLTVV.

This clone occurred once. The chain joins TRBV9 to TRBJ2-7; TRBD1 might be the D (6 bases). The CDR3 is 15 amino acids. The ends were cut back, 4 bases at V and 5 bases at J, with 19 bases in the middle. Germline V gene lookup returns CDR1 SGDLS and CDR2 YYNGEE. CDR3 nucleotides: TGTGCCAGCAGCCCTCAGGGGTCACTTGGCCACGAGCAGTACTTC. This encodes CASSPQGSLGHEQYF.